These 26 T cell receptor beta chains were sequenced from one sample in a study of beta chain features in type 1 diabetes. General study results and limits: TCRB CDR3s were moderately but significantly shorter in Type 1 diabetes patients in all four CD4+ subsets.

These receptors' antigens are unknown. The isolated RNA, all of it, was reverse transcribed, so expressed TCRB transcripts were what got sequenced. The data were produced by immunoSEQ multiplex PCR, yet TCRdb's version contains in-frame clones alone and is incomplete. The sample contains approximately 170,000 clones, roughly 8% of which appear only once. Material for sequencing was central memory CD4+ T cells from blood. The receptors come from a man younger than 35 with type 1 diabetes.

The rearrangement joins TRBV10-3 to TRBJ2-7; possibly TRBD1 for D (6 bases). The V and J ends lost 6 bases and 2 bases respectively, with 14 bases between them. CDR1 is ENHRY, CDR2 SYGVKD, per germline. The CDR3 extends over 14 amino acids. The CDR3 protein is CAIRTGTHAYEQYF. The CDR3 DNA reads as TGTGCCATCAGAACCGGGACACATGCCTACGAGCAGTACTTC.

This clone was detected only a few times. This sample also contains other DNA sequences that code for the same CDR3. The V and J genes are TRBV11-2 and TRBJ1-1, with unresolved D. V was shortened by 1 base and J by 0 bases, with 9 bases between the two germline ends. The CDR3 runs to 15 residues. Germline V gene lookup returns CDR1 SGHAT and CDR2 FQNNGV. The CDR3 coding sequence is TGTGCCAGCAGCTTAGGTCCGGGGATGAACACTGAAGCTTTCTTT. Translated: CASSLGPGMNTEAFF. The full variable domain, its missing parts supplied by reference TRBV11-2 and TRBJ1-1, is EAGVAQSPRYKIIEKRQSVAFWCNPISGHATLYWYQQILGQGPKLLIQFQNNGVVDDSQLPKDRFSAERLKGVDSTLKIQPAKLEDSAVYLCASSLGPGMNTEAFFGQGTRLTVV.

This clone showed up just a few times. V gene TRBV4-1 combines with J gene TRBJ2-5, with 13 bases fitting TRBD2. Germline V gives CDR1 MGHRA, CDR2 YSYEKL. With V trimmed by 3 bases and J by 4 bases, 11 bases remained unmatched. The CDR3 covers 18 residues. The CDR3 loop is CASSHGLAGEFFRETQYF. The CDR3 DNA reads TGCGCCAGCAGCCACGGACTAGCGGGGGAGTTTTTCCGAGAGACCCAGTACTTC.

This clone was observed a handful of times. The chain couples TRBV27 to TRBJ2-7; 7 nucleotides line up with TRBD1. Germline-derived CDR1 and CDR2 are MNHEY and SMNVEV (reference sequence). The CDR3 is 14 amino acids. J was trimmed by 5 bases and V by 4 bases; bases with no gene match: 8. CDR3 bases: TGTGCCAGCAGTTCCCTGACAGGGAACCACGAGCAGTACTTC. Translation: CASSSLTGNHEQYF.

This clone occurred a few times. V gene TRBV28 combines with J gene TRBJ1-2, with D perhaps TRBD1 (6 bases). The CDR3 runs 13 residues. Germline V gives CDR1 MDHEN, CDR2 SYDVKM. Trimming removed 6 bases at V and 8 bases at J, with 16 bases between. The CDR3 reads CASSITGSWGYTF. CDR3 nucleotides: TGTGCCAGCAGCATTACAGGGTCTTGGGGCTACACCTTC.

This chain joins TRBV9 and TRBJ1-6, with D possibly matching TRBD1 (5 bases). The CDR3 covers 12 residues. Per the germline V gene, CDR1 is SGDLS and CDR2 is YYNGEE. Between the trimmed V and J ends, which lost 4 bases and 12 bases, there was a span of 11 bases. The CDR3 DNA sequence: TGTGCCAGCAGCCGGGGCGGGGAACCCCTCCACTTT. This encodes CASSRGGEPLHF.

In DNA, the CDR3 is TGTGCCAGCAGAGCAGCGGCCCTCTCCTACAATGAGCAGTTCTTC. The encoded protein is CASRAAALSYNEQFF. The chain links TRBV6-5 to TRBJ2-1; maybe TRBD2 (5 bases). Germline V gives CDR1 MNHEY, CDR2 SVGAGI. Trimming removed 6 bases at V and 0 bases at J, with 12 bases between. The CDR3 contains 15 residues.

The CDR3 sequence: CASSLNRMNTEAFF. The CDR3 region has the DNA TGTGCCAGCAGCTTAAACAGGATGAACACTGAAGCTTTCTTT. The rearrangement uses TRBV7-2 and TRBJ1-1, with D possibly TRBD1 on 5 matching bases. Trimming pared 2 bases from V and 0 bases from J, leaving 7 bases between. This CDR3 is 14 amino acids long. Germline V gene lookup returns CDR1 SGHTA and CDR2 FQGNSA.

This chain links TRBV4-3 with TRBJ2-2; 9 positions match TRBD1. The CDR3 consists of 14 residues. V was clipped by 9 bases and J by 3 bases; unmatched bases: 5. Germline assignment: CDR1 LGHNA and CDR2 YSLEER. CDR3 sequence (DNA): TGCGCCAGTAGAAGGACAGGGGACACCGGGGAGCTGTTTTTT. It is translated as CASRRTGDTGELFF.

The chain is built from TRBV30 and TRBJ2-7; D call uncertain. Trimming pared 2 bases from V and 1 base from J, leaving 9 bases between. This CDR3 comprises 13 residues. The germline gives CDR1 GTSNPN, CDR2 SVGIG (reference sequence). The CDR3 DNA reads TGTGCCTGGAGTAGTGGTCAGTCCTACGAGCAGTACTTC. This gives the protein CAWSSGQSYEQYF.

This clone was observed a few times. The chain couples TRBV7-9 to TRBJ1-1, with a tentative D call TRBD1 (5 bases). The V gene lost 5 bases and the J gene lost 4 bases, with 20 bases spanning the gap. The CDR3 is 16 residues long. Germline CDR1 SEHNR, CDR2 FQNEAQ (reference sequence). The CDR3 DNA reads TGTGCCAGCAGCCAAGAATCGCGGGGGGTGAGCACTGAAGCTTTCTTT. Its protein is CASSQESRGVSTEAFF.

This clone was counted only a few times. J is TRBJ2-2 and V is TRBV5-4; D might be TRBD1 (6 bases). V dropped 3 bases and J dropped 3 bases, with 15 bases sitting between them. Germline lookup yields CDR1 SGHNT and CDR2 YYREEE (reference sequence). The CDR3 runs 16 residues. CDR3 residues: CASSSRGRGYTGELFF. CDR3 bases: TGTGCCAGCAGCTCCCGAGGCAGGGGTTACACCGGGGAGCTGTTTTTT.

The chain is built from TRBV23-1 and TRBJ2-2; D gene ambiguous. TRBV23-1 is placed among ORFs of uncertain function. Trimming removed 8 bases at V and 5 bases at J, with 12 bases between. The CDR3 contains 13 residues. CDR3 sequence (DNA): TGCGCCAGCCCCAGAATCTTTACCGGGGAGCTGTTTTTT. As protein: CASPRIFTGELFF.

The V call is TRBV6-1, the J call TRBJ2-5; TRBD1 matches at 9 bases. Losses at the gene ends were 6 bases for V and 2 bases for J; bases not matched to a gene: 4. Germline V gene lookup returns CDR1 MNHNS and CDR2 SASEGT. This CDR3 is built from 14 residues. The CDR3 bases are TGTGCCAGCAGCAGGACAGGGGCTCAAGAGACCCAGTACTTC. Protein: CASSRTGAQETQYF.

This clone was detected a few times. The chain couples TRBV7-2 to TRBJ2-3; 7 nucleotides agree with TRBD2. J lost 1 base, V lost 2 bases, and 6 bases had no gene match. The CDR3 runs to 16 residues. The germline V gene has CDR1 SGHTA and CDR2 FQGNSA. CDR3: CASSLTSRGGTDTQYF. CDR3 bases: TGTGCCAGCAGCTTAACGTCCCGGGGGGGCACAGATACGCAGTATTTT.

The chain couples TRBV4-2 to TRBJ1-1; TRBD1 is a possible D gene (6 bases). With 7 bases removed from V and 3 bases from J, the gap between germline ends came to 15 bases. The CDR3 is made up of 14 amino acids. Looked up from germline, CDR1 is LGHNA and CDR2 is YNFKEQ. CDR3 coding DNA: TGTGCCAGCAACACCCGGACAGCCGACACTGAAGCTTTCTTT. This translates into CASNTRTADTEAFF.

A few counts support this clone. V is TRBV19 and J is TRBJ2-3, with D possibly matching TRBD1 (5 bases). CDR1 is LNHDA, CDR2 SQIVND, per germline (reference sequence). V was shortened by 3 bases and J by 1 base, with 8 bases between the two germline ends. CDR3 length equals 14 residues. Written as DNA, the CDR3 is TGTGCCAGTAGTATGAAGGGGCGCACAGATACGCAGTATTTT. Translated: CASSMKGRTDTQYF.

This clone showed up just a few times. This chain links TRBV4-1 with TRBJ1-1; possibly TRBD1 for D (6 bases). Germline assignment: CDR1 MGHRA and CDR2 YSYEKL. V dropped 4 bases and J dropped 0 bases, with 9 bases sitting between them. The CDR3 length is 14 residues. CDR3 loop: CASSLGAMNTEAFF. Written as DNA, the CDR3 is TGCGCCAGCAGCCTGGGGGCTATGAACACTGAAGCTTTCTTT.

The chain couples TRBV19 to TRBJ2-1, with a weak D call TRBD2 (6 bases). There are 15 residues in the CDR3. The germline V gene encodes CDR1 LNHDA and CDR2 SQIVND (reference sequence). Trimming removed 8 bases at V and 3 bases at J, with 17 bases between. In DNA, the CDR3 is TGTGCCAGTGGGGACTGGTCCCGCGGCTACAATGAGCAGTTCTTC. Its translation: CASGDWSRGYNEQFF. Combining the CDR3 with reference TRBV19 and TRBJ2-1 gives the whole variable domain DGGITQSPKYLFRKEGQNVTLSCEQNLNHDAMYWYRQDPGQGLRLIYYSQIVNDFQKGDIAEGYSVSREKKESFPLTVTSAQKNPTAFYLCASGDWSRGYNEQFFGPGTRLTVL.

This clone came up a few times. The chain has TRBV19 and TRBJ2-3; 10 nucleotides agree with TRBD2. CDR1 is LNHDA and CDR2 is SQIVND in the germline V gene (reference sequence). V trimming: 5 bases; J trimming: 3 bases; junction bases outside the gene matches: 8. This CDR3 has 16 amino acids. CDR3 residues: CASSAQVAGGTDTQYF. CDR3 coding DNA: TGTGCCAGTAGTGCCCAGGTAGCGGGAGGTACAGATACGCAGTATTTT.

V gene TRBV4-3 combines with J gene TRBJ2-7; no definite D call. The V end lost 0 bases, the J end lost 0 bases, and 6 bases lay between the germline ends. Germline loops: CDR1 LGHNA, CDR2 YSLEER. This CDR3 comprises 14 residues. CDR3 amino acids: CASSQDLDSYEQYF. CDR3 coding DNA: TGCGCCAGCAGCCAAGATCTAGACTCCTACGAGCAGTACTTC.

This clone was observed a handful of times. This chain links TRBV2 with TRBJ2-3, with TRBD1 as a possible D gene (7 bases). Trimming took 5 bases from V and 6 from J, leaving 24 bases between them. The CDR3 consists of 17 residues. CDR1 is SNHLY, CDR2 FYNNEI, per germline. The CDR3 sequence is CASSTPSRTGAGDTQYF. CDR3 DNA sequence: TGTGCCAGCAGTACCCCTTCCCGAACAGGGGCGGGGGATACGCAGTATTTT.

The chain joins TRBV2 to TRBJ1-5; 9 positions match TRBD1. Germline trimming cut 5 bases from V and 7 bases from J; bases unmatched to any gene: 6. This CDR3 has 14 amino acids. The germline gives CDR1 SNHLY, CDR2 FYNNEI. CDR3 nucleotides: TGTGCCAGCAGTTGGACAGGGGCGGGGCAGCCCCAGCATTTT. Amino acids: CASSWTGAGQPQHF.

This clone was picked up a small number of times. The V call is TRBV29-1, the J call TRBJ1-2; 10 bases are shared with TRBD1. V lost 6 bases, J lost 8 bases, and 18 bases stayed unmatched. CDR1 is SQVTM and CDR2 is ANQGSEA in the germline V gene. The CDR3 length is 16 residues. CDR3 DNA: TGCAGCGTCGCGGCCGAAAGGACAGGGGGAGTGAGAGGCTACACCTTC. This gives the protein CSVAAERTGGVRGYTF.

The chain joins TRBV30 to TRBJ1-2; D gene ambiguous. V lost 4 bases and J 2 bases, leaving 11 bases between the germline ends. The CDR3 loop spans 13 amino acids. Germline V gene sequence: CDR1 GTSNPN, CDR2 SVGIG (reference sequence). DNA of the CDR3: TGTGCCTGGAAGGTTCCGGGAAACTATGGCTACACCTTC. It is translated as CAWKVPGNYGYTF.

The rearrangement joins TRBV10-3 to TRBJ2-5; D is perhaps TRBD2 (6 bases). The CDR3 is made up of 14 amino acids. V was clipped by 10 bases and J by 1 base, with 16 bases between them. Germline loops: CDR1 ENHRY, CDR2 SYGVKD. The CDR3 bases are TGTGCCACCGCGACGACCGGGGGCCAAGAGACCCAGTACTTC. It is translated as CATATTGGQETQYF.